What follows are 27 T cell receptor beta chains derived from one specimen sequenced in a study of tumor-infiltrating lymphocytes in oesophageal squamous cell carcinoma. In TCRdb, the PCR reads were re-called with MiXCR into one record per CDR3 protein. Among about 20,000 distinct CDR3 sequences listed, around 40% were seen once. The sequencing sample was made of normal esophageal tissue next to the tumor. Receptor source: a female donor with esophageal squamous cell carcinoma.

Relative to its sample, this clonotype is medium-sized. The rearrangement links TRBV11-2 to TRBJ2-1, with D perhaps assigned TRBD1 or TRBD2 (6 bases each). V shed 0 bases and J shed 4 bases, with 16 bases lying between them. The CDR3 spans 17 residues. Per germline, CDR1 SGHAT and CDR2 FQNNGV. The DNA of the CDR3 is TGTGCCAGCAGCTTAGATCTCGGGGGACATGAGTACAATGAGCAGTTCTTC. Amino acid sequence: CASSLDLGGHEYNEQFF.

The rearrangement uses TRBV7-2 and TRBJ2-1; TRBD1 matches 10 bases. The J call may be wrong; the DNA end is better matched by TRBJ2-7. The CDR3 extends over 15 amino acids. Germline assignment: CDR1 SGHTA and CDR2 FQGNSA. This CDR3 reads CASSQLGDRGYEQYF. CDR3 sequence (DNA): TGTGCCAGCAGCCAACTCGGGGACAGGGGTTACGAGCAGTACTTC.

The rearrangement links TRBV12-3 or TRBV12-4 to TRBJ2-1, with 7 bases aligning to TRBD1. CDR3 length equals 15 residues. V gave up 5 bases and J gave up 7 bases; unmatched junction bases: 11. CDR3 DNA: TGTGCCAGCAGTGGCAGGACAGGCAGGGGGAATGAGCAGTTCTTC. Its protein product is CASSGRTGRGNEQFF.

The J gene is TRBJ2-4, the V gene TRBV6-1; no definite D call. Germline V gene lookup returns CDR1 MNHNS and CDR2 SASEGT. V was trimmed by 3 bases and J by 3 bases, leaving 12 bases between them. The CDR3 has 15 amino acids. The CDR3 loop is CASSDSGTGKNIQYF. The DNA for the CDR3 is TGTGCCAGCAGTGACTCAGGAACGGGCAAAAACATTCAGTACTTC.

V is TRBV6-1 and J is TRBJ2-7; D is ambiguous. Germline CDR1 is MNHNS and CDR2 is SASEGT. The CDR3 covers 14 residues. V was cut by 3 bases and J by 0 bases, with 9 bases left in between. CDR3 protein: CASSEQENSYEQYF. CDR3 coding DNA: TGTGCCAGCAGTGAGCAGGAAAACTCCTACGAGCAGTACTTC.

This clonotype has only a few counts. The chain is built from TRBV18 and TRBJ2-7; 12 bases align to TRBD1. CDR3 length equals 16 residues. Per the germline V gene, CDR1 is KGHSH and CDR2 is LQKENI. V shed 0 bases, J shed 7 bases, and the junction held 7 bases outside the gene matches. The CDR3 DNA is TGTGCCAGCTCACCACCGGGACAGGGGGCGAGGAATGAGCAGTACTTC. Translating it yields CASSPPGQGARNEQYF. Looking up the rest from reference TRBV18 and TRBJ2-7 gives the full variable domain: NAGVMQNPRHLVRRRGQEARLRCSPMKGHSHVYWYRQLPEEGLKFMVYLQKENIIDESGMPKERFSAEFPKEGPSILRIQQVVRGDSAAYFCASSPPGQGARNEQYFGPGTRLTVT.

This chain links TRBV29-1 with TRBJ2-1, with 10 bases that match TRBD1. Germline CDR1 reads SQVTM; CDR2 reads ANQGSEA. The CDR3 sequence is 15 residues long. Germline trimming cut 6 bases from V and 0 bases from J; bases unmatched to any gene: 5. The DNA of the CDR3 is TGCAGCGTGGGGAGGACAGGGGGCTCCTACAATGAGCAGTTCTTC. This codes for CSVGRTGGSYNEQFF.

This clonotype was found many times. At one end the junction does not follow the germline gene, possibly because of a read error. The chain couples TRBV6-2 or TRBV6-3 to TRBJ1-2; TRBD1 is a possible D gene (5 bases). Germline CDR1 and CDR2: MNHEY and SVGEGT. CDR3 size: 14 residues. The CDR3 protein is CASNYYGTAYGYTF. The DNA for the CDR3 is TGTGCCAGCAATTACTACGGGACGGCCTATGGCTACACCTTC.

The chain joins TRBV5-1 to TRBJ2-3; D is perhaps TRBD1 (5 bases). The CDR3 is 14 amino acids. The V end was cut by 2 bases, the J end by 6 bases, with 13 bases between. Germline CDR1 is SGHRS and CDR2 is YFSETQ. CDR3 coding DNA: TGCGCCAGCAGCTTTTCTGCGACAGCTGATACGCAGTATTTT. Residues: CASSFSATADTQYF. Based on the CDR3 plus reference TRBV5-1 and TRBJ2-3, the full variable domain is KAGVTQTPRYLIKTRGQQVTLSCSPISGHRSVSWYQQTPGQGLQFLFEYFSETQRNKGNFPGRFSGRQFSNSRSEMNVSTLELGDSALYLCASSFSATADTQYFGPGTRLTVL.

Ten or more counts support this clonotype. The chain couples TRBV19 to TRBJ2-2, with D perhaps matching TRBD1 (5 bases). The V gene's germline CDR1 is LNHDA and CDR2 SQIVND (reference sequence). The CDR3 spans 14 residues. V gave up 7 bases and J gave up 3 bases, with 12 bases separating them. The CDR3 DNA sequence: TGTGCCAGTACCCTCAGGGCGCACACCGGGGAGCTGTTTTTT. Its translation is CASTLRAHTGELFF.

This clonotype is labeled medium-sized. The V and J genes are TRBV7-9 and TRBJ1-1; D is unclear. The CDR3 extends over 14 amino acids. V dropped 8 bases and J dropped 1 base, with 14 bases sitting between them. Germline-derived CDR1 and CDR2 are SEHNR and FQNEAQ (reference sequence). CDR3 in amino acids: CASQAASGNTEAFF. CDR3 sequence (DNA): TGTGCCAGCCAGGCGGCAAGCGGGAACACTGAAGCTTTCTTT.

A remark on this clonotype: One junction end disagrees with the germline gene, perhaps due to a read error. The J gene is TRBJ2-7, the V gene TRBV5-3, with 7 positions matching TRBD1. TRBV5-3 is an open reading frame, and its role is uncertain. There are 15 residues in the CDR3. CDR3 DNA: TGTGCCAGCAGCTTTTTGCCGGGACAGACCTACGAGCAGTACTTC. Protein: CASSFLPGQTYEQYF.

The J gene is TRBJ2-5, the V gene TRBV28, with TRBD1 matching 9 bases. Gene TRBJ2-4 matches the end of the DNA better, so the J call may be wrong. Germline loops: CDR1 MDHEN, CDR2 SYDVKM. The CDR3 extends over 15 amino acids. This CDR3 reads CASSFTGGGKNIQYF. The CDR3 DNA sequence: TGTGCCAGCAGTTTTACAGGGGGCGGCAAAAACATTCAGTACTTC.

This clonotype occurred many times. The chain has TRBV12-3 or TRBV12-4 and TRBJ1-1; no clear D gene. Trimming took off 5 bases at V and 4 bases at J, with 11 bases between the two ends. The CDR3 runs 13 residues. The CDR3 loop is CASSPRLSTEAFF. In nucleotides, the CDR3 is TGTGCCAGCAGTCCGAGGTTGAGCACTGAAGCTTTCTTT.

V and J are TRBV7-9 and TRBJ2-1; 8 nucleotides agree with TRBD1. With the DNA end fitting TRBJ2-7 better, the J assignment may be wrong. Germline CDR1 reads SEHNR; CDR2 reads FQNEAQ (reference sequence). The CDR3 consists of 13 residues. DNA for the CDR3: TGTGCCAGCAGCTATGGACAGGGCGGCGAGCAGTACTTC. Translated, it gives CASSYGQGGEQYF.

In DNA, the CDR3 is TGTGCCAGCAGCTTAGAATTCAGGGTGGAGGAAAAACTGTTTTTT. Its protein is CASSLEFRVEEKLFF. The rearrangement joins TRBV7-2 to TRBJ1-4, with D tentatively TRBD1 (5 bases). V was trimmed by 1 base and J by 8 bases, leaving 14 bases between them. CDR3 size: 15 residues. CDR1 is SGHTA and CDR2 is FQGNSA in the germline V gene. Combining the CDR3 with reference TRBV7-2 and TRBJ1-4 gives the whole variable domain GAGVSQSPSNKVTEKGKDVELRCDPISGHTALYWYRQSLGQGLEFLIYFQGNSAPDKSGLPSDRFSAERTGGSVSTLTIQRTQQEDSAVYLCASSLEFRVEEKLFFGSGTQLSVL.

The V call is TRBV7-3, the J call TRBJ2-1, with TRBD2 identical over 11 bases. With the DNA end fitting TRBJ2-7 better, the J assignment may be wrong. The CDR3 length is 15 residues. CDR1 and CDR2 from the germline V gene are SGHTA and FQGTGA. This CDR3 reads CASSYGLAGYNEQYF. Here the CDR3 DNA reads TGTGCCAGCAGCTACGGACTAGCGGGTTACAATGAGCAGTACTTC.

In this sample, this clonotype turned up a few times. V gene TRBV11-2 combines with J gene TRBJ1-1; D ambiguous. The J call may be mistaken, given a closer DNA end match to TRBJ2-2. CDR1 and CDR2 (germline): SGHAT, FQNNGV. This CDR3 region has 12 residues. The CDR3 loop reads CASSFMTGELFF. CDR3 DNA sequence: TGTGCCAGCAGCTTCATGACCGGGGAGCTGTTTTTT.

This chain uses TRBV5-1 with TRBJ2-7; 11 nucleotides agree with TRBD2. The CDR3 spans 14 residues. J was trimmed by 2 bases and V by 4 bases; bases with no gene match: 2. The V gene's germline CDR1 is SGHRS and CDR2 YFSETQ. The CDR3 region is CASSGSGGAYEQYF. The CDR3 DNA reads TGCGCCAGCAGCGGTAGCGGGGGGGCCTACGAGCAGTACTTC.

This clonotype was counted at least ten times. The rearrangement links TRBV10-3 to TRBJ2-2; 7 bases agree with TRBD1. J lost 1 base, V lost 6 bases, and 8 bases had no gene match. Germline-derived CDR1 and CDR2 are ENHRY and SYGVKD. The CDR3 spans 16 residues. The CDR3: CAISPTGTVNTGELFF. The CDR3 DNA sequence: TGTGCCATCAGCCCGACCGGGACAGTGAACACCGGGGAGCTGTTTTTT.

As to this clonotype: An end of the junction differs from the germline gene, which may be a read error. This chain joins TRBV6-6 and TRBJ2-1; a possible D gene is TRBD1 (6 bases). The CDR3 runs 14 residues. Germline assignment: CDR1 MNHNY and CDR2 SVGAGI (reference sequence). CDR3 coding DNA: TGTGCCAGCAGTTTAGGGGGATCTAATTCACCCCTCCACTTC. It specifies CASSLGGSNSPLHF.

The chain uses TRBV5-1 and TRBJ2-5, with 12 bases identical to TRBD2. The CDR3 loop spans 16 amino acids. The V gene's germline CDR1 is SGHRS and CDR2 YFSETQ. Trimming took 5 bases from V and 5 from J; bases not matched to a gene: 10. CDR3 sequence: CASSTGGLAGGETQYF. Written as DNA, the CDR3 is TGCGCCAGCAGTACGGGCGGCCTAGCGGGAGGGGAGACCCAGTACTTC.

The chain joins TRBV7-8 to TRBJ2-1; the D gene is possibly TRBD1 (6 bases). The DNA end is a closer match to TRBJ2-7, so the J assignment may be wrong. Germline assignment: CDR1 SGHVS and CDR2 FQNEAQ. This CDR3 contains 13 residues. The CDR3 protein is CASRADRSYEQYF. The CDR3 region has the DNA TGTGCCAGCAGAGCCGACAGGTCCTACGAGCAGTACTTC.

This clonotype was seen a few times. A much bigger clone sits one base away, suggesting this may be a read error. V and J are TRBV5-4 and TRBJ2-3; 11 bases are shared with TRBD2. The J call may be wrong; the DNA end is better matched by TRBJ2-1. The CDR3 contains 16 residues. The germline V gene encodes CDR1 SGHNT and CDR2 YYREEE (reference sequence). The CDR3 DNA reads TGTGCCAACAGCGTATCTAGCGGGAGGACATACAATGAGCAGTTCTTC. This translates into CANSVSSGRTYNEQFF.

The gene calls are TRBV24-1 and TRBJ2-3, with no clear D. Per germline, CDR1 KGHDR and CDR2 SFDVKD. The V gene lost 9 bases and the J gene lost 2 bases, with 11 bases spanning the gap. CDR3 length: 13 amino acids. In DNA form, the CDR3 reads TGTGCCACCTACGACTTCTCCACAGATACGCAGTATTTT. It encodes CATYDFSTDTQYF.

This chain uses TRBV7-2 with TRBJ2-3, with D unclear. Germline CDR1 is SGHTA and CDR2 is FQGNSA. V dropped 4 bases and J dropped 2 bases, with 7 bases sitting between them. This CDR3 has 13 residues. The chain's CDR3 is CASSSYPTDTQYF. CDR3 sequence (DNA): TGTGCCAGCAGCTCTTACCCCACAGATACGCAGTATTTT.

Regarding this clonotype: A junction boundary mismatches the germline segment, possibly from a read error. This chain uses TRBV7-6 with TRBJ2-2; D is uncertain. The CDR3 is 15 amino acids. CDR1 and CDR2 (germline): SGHVS, FNYEAQ. CDR3 protein: CASSLDGANTGELFF. The CDR3 nucleotides read TGTGCTAGCAGCTTGGACGGAGCGAACACCGGGGAGCTGTTTTTT.